A selection of T cell receptor beta chains follows, all from one sample in a study of PD-1 blockade in classical Hodgkin lymphoma. Sequencing used immunoSEQ multiplex PCR; TCRdb keeps in-frame clones, though not all of them. The sample has about 40,000 clones, about 72% seen once. Sequenced material: peripheral blood mononuclear cells (PBMCs), taken at baseline. These receptors were taken from a human donor with classical Hodgkin lymphoma. Both conserved end residues are part of each CDR3. The order of the fields is J gene, V gene, clone size, D gene, CDR3 DNA, CDR3 protein. The D gene is left open where the match is weak. A row's size may be missing; if present it is once, few, many or a size class.

J: TRBJ2-1
V: TRBV19
size: -
D: TRBD1
DNA: TGTGCCAGTAGTAGGGGACAGGGGTACAATGAGCAGTTCTTC
CDR3: CASSRGQGYNEQFF

J: TRBJ2-3
V: TRBV7-9
size: -
D: -
DNA: TGTGCCAGCAGCTCAACTAGATCCGATACGCAGTATTTT
CDR3: CASSSTRSDTQYF

J: TRBJ2-3
V: TRBV4-3
size: -
D: TRBD2
DNA: TGCGCCAGCAGCCGGGGGGGACTAGCGGGGGCAGATACGCAGTATTTT
CDR3: CASSRGGLAGADTQYF

J: TRBJ2-3
V: TRBV4-1
size: -
D: -
DNA: TGCGCCAGCAGCCAAGAAGGACCCGATACGCAGTATTTT
CDR3: CASSQEGPDTQYF

J: TRBJ1-1
V: TRBV7-2
size: -
D: -
DNA: TGTGCCAGCAGCTTTAAGACAGGCATCACTGAAGCTTTCTTT
CDR3: CASSFKTGITEAFF

J: TRBJ2-7
V: TRBV28
size: -
D: -
DNA: TGTGCCAGCAGCTCGGACAGCCAGTTCTACGAGCAGTACTTC
CDR3: CASSSDSQFYEQYF

J: TRBJ1-1
V: TRBV28
size: -
D: -
DNA: TGTGCCAGCAAGCGAGGGAGGAACACTGAAGCTTTCTTT
CDR3: CASKRGRNTEAFF

J: TRBJ1-6
V: TRBV5-1
size: -
D: -
DNA: TGCGCCAGCAGCCCTTTTGGAGGCGCGATCAATTCACCCCTCCACTTT
CDR3: CASSPFGGAINSPLHF

J: TRBJ1-1
V: TRBV5-4
size: -
D: -
DNA: TGTGCCAGCAGCTGGACGAGGGGACGGGGGACTGAAGCTTTCTTT
CDR3: CASSWTRGRGTEAFF

J: TRBJ2-7
V: TRBV9
size: -
D: TRBD2
DNA: TGTGCCAGCAGCGGTGGGACTAACTCCTACGAGCAGTACTTC
CDR3: CASSGGTNSYEQYF

J: TRBJ1-6
V: TRBV10-3
size: once
D: TRBD1
DNA: TGTGCCATCACCGAGGGGGACAGGACATCACCCCTCCACTTT
CDR3: CAITEGDRTSPLHF

J: TRBJ1-2
V: TRBV28
size: -
D: -
DNA: TGTGCCAGCAGATCGCAGGTTGGACCTGGCTACACCTTC
CDR3: CASRSQVGPGYTF

J: TRBJ2-1
V: TRBV6-5
size: few
D: -
DNA: TGTGCCAGCAGTTTATCGTCTAAGGGTGAGCAGTTCTTC
CDR3: CASSLSSKGEQFF

J: TRBJ2-7
V: TRBV4-3
size: once
D: TRBD2
DNA: TGCGCCAGCAGCCAAGGACTAGCGGGAGGCTACGAGCAGTACTTC
CDR3: CASSQGLAGGYEQYF

J: TRBJ1-2
V: TRBV10-3
size: once
D: -
DNA: TGTGCCATCAGTGAAGCCGGCTCCATCTATGGCTACACCTTC
CDR3: CAISEAGSIYGYTF

J: TRBJ2-7
V: TRBV7-8
size: -
D: TRBD2
DNA: TGTGCCAGCAGCTCCCCTCAGGGACTAGCGGGGGGGCGTAGCTCCTACGAGCAGTACTTC
CDR3: CASSSPQGLAGGRSSYEQYF